The source of this T cell receptor beta chain is a study of blood T cell repertoires in COVID-19. Study summary: The samples span acute and convalescent COVID-19 from the United States, Italy and Spain. From T cells, B-cell-depleted T cells, or PBMCs came the material, which was cDNA or gDNA.

The germline CDR1 and CDR2 sequences are SEHNR and FQNEAQ (reference sequence). V was trimmed by 8 bases and J by 2 bases, leaving 10 bases between them. This CDR3 contains 13 residues. In the original workflow: Amplified reference gene primers provided the basis for estimating nucleated cell counts. Some clones are missing from TCRdb's copy, which holds only in-frame ones; the method was immunoSEQ multiplex PCR. V and J calls and clone size come straight from that table; D and trimming were deduced from the DNA. This table holds 45,000 to 50,000 clones, around 82% found once. The sequence was obtained from a man in his forties with acute or convalescent COVID-19. The chain joins TRBV7-9 to TRBJ2-1, with a possible D match to TRBD1 (6 bases). Sequences were obtained from peripheral blood. The CDR3 DNA reads as TGTGCCAGCGGGGGCAGTGCCTACAATGAGCAGTTCTTC. It yields the protein CASGGSAYNEQFF.